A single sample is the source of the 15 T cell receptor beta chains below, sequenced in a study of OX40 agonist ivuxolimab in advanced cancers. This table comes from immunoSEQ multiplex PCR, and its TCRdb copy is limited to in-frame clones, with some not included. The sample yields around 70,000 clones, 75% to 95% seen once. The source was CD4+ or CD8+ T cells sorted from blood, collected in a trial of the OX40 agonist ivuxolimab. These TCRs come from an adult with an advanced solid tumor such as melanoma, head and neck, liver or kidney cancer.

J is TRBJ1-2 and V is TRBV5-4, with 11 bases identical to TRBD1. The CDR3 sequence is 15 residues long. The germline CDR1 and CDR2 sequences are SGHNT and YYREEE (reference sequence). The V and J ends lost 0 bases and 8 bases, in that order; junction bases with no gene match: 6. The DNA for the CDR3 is TGTGCCAGCAGCTTGGCATGGGACAGGGGGAGGGGCTACACCTTC. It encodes CASSLAWDRGRGYTF.

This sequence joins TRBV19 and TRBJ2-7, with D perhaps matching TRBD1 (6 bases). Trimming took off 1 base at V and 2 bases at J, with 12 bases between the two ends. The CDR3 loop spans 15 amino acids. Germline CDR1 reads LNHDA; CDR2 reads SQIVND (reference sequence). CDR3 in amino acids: CASSIVQGSAYEQYF. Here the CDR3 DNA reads TGTGCCAGTAGTATAGTTCAGGGGTCGGCCTACGAGCAGTACTTC. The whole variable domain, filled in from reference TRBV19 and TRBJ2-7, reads DGGITQSPKYLFRKEGQNVTLSCEQNLNHDAMYWYRQDPGQGLRLIYYSQIVNDFQKGDIAEGYSVSREKKESFPLTVTSAQKNPTAFYLCASSIVQGSAYEQYFGPGTRLTVT.

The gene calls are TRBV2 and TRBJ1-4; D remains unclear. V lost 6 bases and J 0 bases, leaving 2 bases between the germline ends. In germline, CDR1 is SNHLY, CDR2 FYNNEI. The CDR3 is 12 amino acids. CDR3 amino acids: CASRATNEKLFF. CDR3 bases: TGTGCCAGCAGGGCAACTAATGAAAAACTGTTTTTT.

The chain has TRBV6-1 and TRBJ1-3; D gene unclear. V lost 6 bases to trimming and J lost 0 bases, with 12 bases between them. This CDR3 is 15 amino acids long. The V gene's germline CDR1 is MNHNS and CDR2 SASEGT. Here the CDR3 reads CASSPGRSSGNTIYF. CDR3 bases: TGTGCCAGCAGCCCCGGCCGGAGCTCTGGAAACACCATATATTTT.

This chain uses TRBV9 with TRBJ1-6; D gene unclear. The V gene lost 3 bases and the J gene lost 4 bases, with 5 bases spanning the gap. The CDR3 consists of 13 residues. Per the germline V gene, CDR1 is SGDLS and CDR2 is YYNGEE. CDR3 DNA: TGTGCCAGCAGCGCTGGATATAATTCACCCCTCCACTTT. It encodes CASSAGYNSPLHF.

CDR3 amino acids: CASSIGQAGGNTIYF. The CDR3 DNA is TGTGCCAGCAGCATAGGACAGGCAGGGGGAAACACCATATATTTT. The chain is built from TRBV5-4 and TRBJ1-3, with 7 bases identical to TRBD1. The CDR3 is made up of 15 amino acids. In germline, CDR1 is SGHNT, CDR2 YYREEE (reference sequence). Germline trimming cut 4 bases from V and 4 bases from J; bases unmatched to any gene: 8.

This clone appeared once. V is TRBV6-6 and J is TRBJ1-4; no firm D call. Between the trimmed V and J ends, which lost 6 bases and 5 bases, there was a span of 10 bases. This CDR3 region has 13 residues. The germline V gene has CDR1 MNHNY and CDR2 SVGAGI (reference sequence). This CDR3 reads CASRRDLNEKLFF. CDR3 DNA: TGTGCCAGCAGGAGGGATTTGAATGAAAAACTGTTTTTT.

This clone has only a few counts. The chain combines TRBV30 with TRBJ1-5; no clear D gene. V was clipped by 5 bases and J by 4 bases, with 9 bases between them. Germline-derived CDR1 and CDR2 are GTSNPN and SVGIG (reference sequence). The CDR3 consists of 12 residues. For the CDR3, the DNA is TGTGCCTGGTCCCTCATTAATCAGCCCCAGCATTTT. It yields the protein CAWSLINQPQHF.

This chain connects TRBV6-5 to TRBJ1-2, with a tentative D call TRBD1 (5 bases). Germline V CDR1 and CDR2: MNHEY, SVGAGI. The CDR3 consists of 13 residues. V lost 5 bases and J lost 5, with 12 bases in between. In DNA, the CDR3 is TGTGCCAGCAGTCGCAGGGAAAATTATGGCTACACCTTC. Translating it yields CASSRRENYGYTF.

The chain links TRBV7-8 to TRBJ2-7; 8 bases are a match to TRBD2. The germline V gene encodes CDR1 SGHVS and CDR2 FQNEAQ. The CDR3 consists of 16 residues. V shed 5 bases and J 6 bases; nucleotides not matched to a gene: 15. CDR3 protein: CASSPSAGGGRLEQYF. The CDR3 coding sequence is TGTGCCAGCAGCCCCTCGGCGGGGGGCGGTAGACTCGAGCAGTACTTC.

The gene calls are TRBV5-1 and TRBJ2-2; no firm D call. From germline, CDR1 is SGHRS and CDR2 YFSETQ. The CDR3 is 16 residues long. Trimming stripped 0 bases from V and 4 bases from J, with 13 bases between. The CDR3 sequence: CASSLAVGSGTGELFF. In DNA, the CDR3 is TGCGCCAGCAGCTTGGCCGTGGGGTCCGGCACCGGGGAGCTGTTTTTT.

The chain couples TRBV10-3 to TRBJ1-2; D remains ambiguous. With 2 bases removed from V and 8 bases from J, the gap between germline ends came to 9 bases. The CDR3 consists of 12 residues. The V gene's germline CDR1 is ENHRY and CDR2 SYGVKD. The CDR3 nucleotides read TGTGCCATCAGTGAGGGAGGGATGGGCTACACCTTC. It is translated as CAISEGGMGYTF.

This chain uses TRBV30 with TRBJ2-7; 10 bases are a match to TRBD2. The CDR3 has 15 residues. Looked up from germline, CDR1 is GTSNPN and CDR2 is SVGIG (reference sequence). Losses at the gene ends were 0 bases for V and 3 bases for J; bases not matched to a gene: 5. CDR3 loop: CAWSVPGLAFYEQYF. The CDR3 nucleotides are TGTGCCTGGAGTGTACCGGGACTAGCGTTCTACGAGCAGTACTTC.

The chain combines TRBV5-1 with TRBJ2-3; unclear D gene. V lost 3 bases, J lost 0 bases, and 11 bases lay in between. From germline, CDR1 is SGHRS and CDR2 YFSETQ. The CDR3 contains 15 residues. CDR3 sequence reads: CASSYTAASTDTQYF. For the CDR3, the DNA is TGCGCCAGCAGCTATACGGCTGCTAGCACAGATACGCAGTATTTT.

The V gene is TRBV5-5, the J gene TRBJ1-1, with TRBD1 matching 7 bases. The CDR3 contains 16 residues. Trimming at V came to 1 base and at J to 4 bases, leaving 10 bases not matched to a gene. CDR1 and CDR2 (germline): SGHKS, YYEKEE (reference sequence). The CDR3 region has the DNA TGTGCCAGCAGCTTGAGTTGGGACAGCGGGGGCACTGAAGCTTTCTTT. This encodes CASSLSWDSGGTEAFF.